These 32 T cell receptor beta chains were sequenced from one sample in a study of T cell repertoires and HLA-DP antigens. These receptors' targets are unknown. Data came from immunoSEQ multiplex PCR; TCRdb stores just in-frame clones and leaves some out. The sample has over 60,000 clones, around 80% seen once. The sequenced sample consisted of CD4+ T cells from PBMCs. Receptors were obtained from a man in his sixties in good health and CMV-seronegative.

The genes are TRBV10-3 and TRBJ2-3, with 15 bases lining up with TRBD2. Germline CDR1 is ENHRY and CDR2 is SYGVKD. V trimming: 4 bases; J trimming: 0 bases; junction bases outside the gene matches: 2. The CDR3 is made up of 17 amino acids. As DNA, the CDR3 is TGTGCCATCAGTGCGGGACTAGCGGGGGGTAGCACAGATACGCAGTATTTT. Its protein product is CAISAGLAGGSTDTQYF.

This chain uses TRBV7-2 with TRBJ2-3, with D uncertain. The V and J ends lost 2 bases and 4 bases respectively, with 4 bases between them. From germline, CDR1 is SGHTA and CDR2 FQGNSA. This CDR3 contains 12 residues. For the CDR3, the DNA is TGTGCCAGCAGCTTATCAGCAGATACGCAGTATTTT. This translates into CASSLSADTQYF. Full variable domain (remainder filled in from reference TRBV7-2 and TRBJ2-3): GAGVSQSPSNKVTEKGKDVELRCDPISGHTALYWYRQSLGQGLEFLIYFQGNSAPDKSGLPSDRFSAERTGGSVSTLTIQRTQQEDSAVYLCASSLSADTQYFGPGTRLTVL.

The chain uses TRBV5-1 and TRBJ2-3, with TRBD1 matching over 8 bases. CDR1 is SGHRS, CDR2 YFSETQ, per germline. The CDR3 consists of 17 residues. After removal of 7 bases from V and 4 bases from J, the junction contained 17 bases not matched to a gene. The CDR3 DNA is TGCGCCAGCGCCGAACCCCTTCAGGGGGCGATTGCAGATACGCAGTATTTT. Its translation is CASAEPLQGAIADTQYF.

The V gene is TRBV5-1, the J gene TRBJ1-4; 7 positions match TRBD1. Looked up from germline, CDR1 is SGHRS and CDR2 is YFSETQ. The CDR3 sequence is 15 residues long. The J segment lost 3 bases and the V segment lost 4 bases, leaving 6 bases of the junction unmatched. The CDR3 coding sequence is TGCGCCAGCAGCCCCCAACAGGGGCCTAATGAAAAACTGTTTTTT. It yields the protein CASSPQQGPNEKLFF.

The rearrangement links TRBV19 to TRBJ1-2; 9 bases are a match to TRBD1. Germline V CDR1 and CDR2: LNHDA, SQIVND (reference sequence). This CDR3 is 14 amino acids long. Trimming cost V 6 bases and J 0 bases; bases outside gene matches: 2. The CDR3 DNA sequence: TGTGCCAGTAGAGACAGGGGGACTAACTATGGCTACACCTTC. Protein: CASRDRGTNYGYTF.

The genes are TRBV10-3 and TRBJ1-5; perhaps TRBD1 as D (6 bases). Trimming took off 4 bases at V and 3 bases at J, with 10 bases between the two ends. The CDR3 runs 14 residues. CDR1 ENHRY and CDR2 SYGVKD come from the germline V gene. The CDR3 DNA follows: TGTGCCATCAGTGGAAACAGGGACAATCAGCCCCAGCATTTT. Protein sequence: CAISGNRDNQPQHF.

CDR3 DNA sequence: TGTGCCAGCAGCACCCGACAGGGGGCTATAGCCGGGGAGCTGTTTTTT. Protein sequence: CASSTRQGAIAGELFF. This chain connects TRBV11-3 to TRBJ2-2; 10 bases are a match to TRBD1. V lost 5 bases, J lost 6 bases, and 9 bases stayed unmatched. CDR3 length: 16 residues. Germline loops: CDR1 SGHNT, CDR2 YENEEA.

To note about this clone: The sample has other DNA sequences that encode this CDR3 too. The rearrangement links TRBV6-5 to TRBJ1-1, with D possibly matching TRBD1 (6 bases). CDR3 length equals 14 residues. The V gene's germline CDR1 is MNHEY and CDR2 SVGAGI. V was shortened by 3 bases and J by 1 base, with 9 bases between the two germline ends. The CDR3 bases are TGTGCCAGCAGTTATGACAGGAAGAACACTGAAGCTTTCTTT. Its protein product is CASSYDRKNTEAFF.

The V gene is TRBV18, the J gene TRBJ1-3, with D possibly TRBD1 on 5 matching bases. Germline CDR1 and CDR2: KGHSH and LQKENI. V lost 3 bases, J lost 2 bases, and 11 bases lay in between. The CDR3 contains 15 residues. CDR3 in DNA: TGTGCCAGCTCACCGCAGGGAAGGACTGGAAACACCATATATTTT. Encoded protein: CASSPQGRTGNTIYF.

This clone was detected only a few times. The chain is built from TRBV28 and TRBJ1-2, with TRBD1 identical over 10 bases. CDR3 length: 14 amino acids. Germline V gene data show CDR1 as MDHEN and CDR2 as SYDVKM. The CDR3 sequence is CLIGTGDFLYGYTF. CDR3 nucleotides: TGTCTTATCGGGACAGGGGACTTTCTCTATGGCTACACCTTC.

The chain combines TRBV6-6 with TRBJ2-7; 7 nucleotides match TRBD1. This CDR3 is 14 amino acids long. With V trimmed by 4 bases and J by 5 bases, 8 bases remained unmatched. Per the germline V gene, CDR1 is MNHNY and CDR2 is SVGAGI (reference sequence). Written as DNA, the CDR3 is TGTGCCAGCAGTTCTGGGGGACAGTTGAACGAGCAGTACTTC. It yields the protein CASSSGGQLNEQYF.

The V gene is TRBV7-2, the J gene TRBJ2-7; unclear D gene. The germline CDR1 and CDR2 sequences are SGHTA and FQGNSA. Trimming took 1 base from V and 2 from J, leaving 6 bases between them. This CDR3 spans 13 amino acids. The CDR3: CASSLGTTYEQYV. CDR3 DNA sequence: TGTGCCAGCAGCTTAGGGACCACCTACGAGCAGTACGTC.

V usage is TRBV5-6 and J usage is TRBJ2-1, with 8 bases that match TRBD2. Germline V gene lookup returns CDR1 SGHDT and CDR2 YYEEEE. The CDR3 totals 15 residues. With 4 bases clipped from V and 8 bases from J, the junction kept 11 bases outside the gene matches. CDR3 residues: CASSLPGLDIHEQFF. The DNA for the CDR3 is TGTGCCAGCAGCCTTCCGGGACTAGATATCCATGAGCAGTTCTTC. Based on the CDR3 plus reference TRBV5-6 and TRBJ2-1, the full variable domain is DAGVTQSPTHLIKTRGQQVTLRCSPKSGHDTVSWYQQALGQGPQFIFQYYEEEERQRGNFPDRFSGHQFPNYSSELNVNALLLGDSALYLCASSLPGLDIHEQFFGPGTRLTVL.

This sequence joins TRBV19 and TRBJ2-7, with D tentatively TRBD1 or TRBD2 (5 bases each). The CDR3 spans 15 residues. The germline CDR1 and CDR2 sequences are LNHDA and SQIVND (reference sequence). V was pared by 3 bases and J by 4 bases, with 16 bases between. The CDR3 region has the DNA TGTGCCAGTAGTATGGGAGCAGGGTCCCAGTACGAGCAGTACTTC. Its protein is CASSMGAGSQYEQYF.

The chain is built from TRBV2 and TRBJ1-2; TRBD1 matches 8 bases. The CDR3 totals 14 residues. Trimming removed 6 bases from V and 5 bases from J; junction bases left unmatched: 8. CDR1 SNHLY and CDR2 FYNNEI come from the germline V gene. CDR3 coding DNA: TGTGCCAGCAGCGGACAGGGAGCAGAATATGGCTACACCTTC. This encodes CASSGQGAEYGYTF.

The rearrangement joins TRBV7-8 to TRBJ2-2, with D possibly TRBD2 on 6 matching bases. Looked up from germline, CDR1 is SGHVS and CDR2 is FQNEAQ. The V end was cut by 2 bases, the J end by 0 bases, with 16 bases between. The CDR3 contains 18 residues. The CDR3 DNA is TGTGCCAGCAGCTTATATTCTTCGGCGGGGACGAACACCGGGGAGCTGTTTTTT. The encoded protein is CASSLYSSAGTNTGELFF.

The V and J genes are TRBV7-2 and TRBJ1-1; D is uncertain. CDR3 length equals 14 residues. Trimming stripped 4 bases from V and 1 base from J, with 10 bases between. The germline gives CDR1 SGHTA, CDR2 FQGNSA. CDR3 sequence reads: CASSWRSRNTEAFF. DNA of the CDR3: TGTGCCAGCAGCTGGCGATCAAGGAACACTGAAGCTTTCTTT.

Only a few counts were recorded for this clone. This rearrangement joins TRBV30 to TRBJ1-6, with D possibly TRBD1 on 5 matching bases. This CDR3 has 13 amino acids. Germline V gene data show CDR1 as GTSNPN and CDR2 as SVGIG (reference sequence). Trimming stripped 3 bases from V and 8 bases from J, with 11 bases between. CDR3 in amino acids: CAWRGIGDSPLHF. CDR3 nucleotides: TGTGCCTGGAGAGGTATAGGGGATTCACCCCTCCACTTT.

V gene TRBV4-3 combines with J gene TRBJ2-1, with D perhaps TRBD2 (6 bases). Germline CDR1 is LGHNA and CDR2 is YSLEER. V lost 2 bases and J 6 bases, leaving 8 bases between the germline ends. CDR3 size: 13 residues. CDR3 in amino acids: CASSQRRGNEQFF. In DNA, the CDR3 is TGCGCCAGCAGCCAACGGAGGGGCAATGAGCAGTTCTTC.

This clone turned up a few times. The chain is built from TRBV14 and TRBJ2-5; D is unclear. Germline V gene lookup returns CDR1 SGHDN and CDR2 FVKESK. V was pared by 0 bases and J by 1 base, with 9 bases between. The length of the CDR3 is 15 residues. CDR3 nucleotides: TGTGCCAGCAGCCAAGAGAGGAGCCGCCAAGAGACCCAGTACTTC. Amino acid sequence: CASSQERSRQETQYF.

This clone rates as medium-sized. The chain is built from TRBV19 and TRBJ1-2; 8 nucleotides line up with TRBD1. V shed 4 bases, J shed 2 bases, and the junction held 3 bases outside the gene matches. Germline assignment: CDR1 LNHDA and CDR2 SQIVND (reference sequence). The CDR3 spans 14 residues. The CDR3 nucleotides are TGTGCCAGTAGTACCCGACAGGGGAACTATGGCTACACCTTC. Amino acids: CASSTRQGNYGYTF.

This clone was detected only a few times. The V and J genes are TRBV18 and TRBJ1-1; D not resolved. The V end lost 5 bases, the J end lost 1 base, and 8 bases lay between the germline ends. The germline V gene has CDR1 KGHSH and CDR2 LQKENI. This CDR3 is 13 amino acids long. The CDR3 loop is CASSTEANTEAFF. The CDR3 DNA reads TGTGCCAGCTCAACCGAGGCGAACACTGAAGCTTTCTTT. Complete variable domain (other parts from reference TRBV18 and TRBJ1-1): NAGVMQNPRHLVRRRGQEARLRCSPMKGHSHVYWYRQLPEEGLKFMVYLQKENIIDESGMPKERFSAEFPKEGPSILRIQQVVRGDSAAYFCASSTEANTEAFFGQGTRLTVV.

This clone has a handful of counts. The chain couples TRBV5-1 to TRBJ1-2; 7 positions match TRBD1. Germline CDR1 and CDR2: SGHRS and YFSETQ. V trimming: 4 bases; J trimming: 8 bases; junction bases outside the gene matches: 11. The CDR3 is 14 amino acids. CDR3: CASSIVQGSDGYTF. The DNA for the CDR3 is TGCGCCAGCAGCATAGTACAGGGGTCGGACGGCTACACCTTC.

J is TRBJ2-7 and V is TRBV7-2; possible D gene TRBD2, 5 bases. The CDR3 is 14 amino acids. The germline V gene has CDR1 SGHTA and CDR2 FQGNSA. The V end lost 6 bases, the J end lost 0 bases, and 12 bases lay between the germline ends. CDR3 loop: CASRMAGSSYEQYF. The CDR3 region has the DNA TGTGCCAGCAGAATGGCGGGTAGCTCCTACGAGCAGTACTTC.

The J gene is TRBJ1-4, the V gene TRBV10-2; 9 nucleotides line up with TRBD1. The CDR3 is made up of 15 amino acids. The V gene end was trimmed by 3 bases and the J gene end by 4 bases; junction bases not matched to a gene: 3. Germline V gives CDR1 WSHSY, CDR2 SAAADI. The CDR3, as DNA: TGCGCCAGCAGTGATCTGACAGGGGGTAATGAAAAACTGTTTTTT. It yields the protein CASSDLTGGNEKLFF.

CDR3 in amino acids: CASSRTFPDRGEKLFF. CDR3 sequence (DNA): TGCGCCAGCAGCCGTACGTTTCCGGACAGGGGAGAAAAACTGTTTTTT. The chain joins TRBV4-3 to TRBJ1-4; TRBD1 matches 9 bases. The germline CDR1 and CDR2 sequences are LGHNA and YSLEER. The CDR3 is made up of 16 amino acids. With 4 bases clipped from V and 8 bases from J, the junction kept 11 bases outside the gene matches.

The genes are TRBV9 and TRBJ2-2, with 7 bases that match TRBD2. V shed 4 bases, J shed 4 bases, and the junction held 7 bases outside the gene matches. The CDR3 is 15 amino acids. From germline, CDR1 is SGDLS and CDR2 YYNGEE. In DNA form, the CDR3 reads TGTGCCAGCAGCCCGGGACTACGCAGCACCGGGGAGCTGTTTTTT. It encodes CASSPGLRSTGELFF.

The chain uses TRBV29-1 and TRBJ1-1; 7 bases are a match to TRBD1. V lost 4 bases, J lost 1 base, and 6 bases stayed unmatched. This CDR3 has 14 residues. Germline assignment: CDR1 SQVTM and CDR2 ANQGSEA. In nucleotides, the CDR3 is TGCAGCGTTGGACAGGGAACGGGGAACACTGAAGCTTTCTTT. Protein sequence: CSVGQGTGNTEAFF.

The rearrangement links TRBV19 to TRBJ2-5; 10 bases map to TRBD2. Germline V gene lookup returns CDR1 LNHDA and CDR2 SQIVND (reference sequence). The CDR3 length is 14 residues. V lost 5 bases to trimming and J lost 7 bases; unmatched junction nucleotides: 7. CDR3 nucleotides: TGTGCCAGTAGTGTTAGCGGGAGGAAAGGGACCCAGTACTTC. Amino acids: CASSVSGRKGTQYF.

About this clone itself: One end of the junction does not line up with germline, which may come from a read error. The chain links TRBV9 to TRBJ1-1, with D unresolved. CDR1 is SGDLS and CDR2 is YYNGEE in the germline V gene. The CDR3 totals 11 residues. CDR3 region: CASSEPQPVSF. CDR3 sequence (DNA): TGTGCCAGCAGCGAGCCCCAACCGGTTTCCTTT.

The chain couples TRBV5-8 to TRBJ2-3, with D possibly TRBD2 on 6 matching bases. The germline V and J ends were trimmed by 3 bases and 4 bases, with 12 bases remaining between them. The V gene's germline CDR1 is SGHTS and CDR2 YDEGEE. The CDR3 covers 14 residues. The CDR3 reads CASSSAWGADTQYF. CDR3 nucleotide sequence: TGTGCCAGCAGCTCCGCCTGGGGGGCAGATACGCAGTATTTT.

The chain has TRBV6-5 and TRBJ2-1; maybe TRBD2 (7 bases). The V gene's germline CDR1 is MNHEY and CDR2 SVGAGI. V gave up 7 bases and J gave up 4 bases, with 17 bases separating them. This CDR3 has 15 residues. The CDR3 here is CASKVGGAGYNEQFF. The CDR3 DNA sequence: TGTGCCAGCAAGGTAGGGGGGGCTGGATACAATGAGCAGTTCTTC.